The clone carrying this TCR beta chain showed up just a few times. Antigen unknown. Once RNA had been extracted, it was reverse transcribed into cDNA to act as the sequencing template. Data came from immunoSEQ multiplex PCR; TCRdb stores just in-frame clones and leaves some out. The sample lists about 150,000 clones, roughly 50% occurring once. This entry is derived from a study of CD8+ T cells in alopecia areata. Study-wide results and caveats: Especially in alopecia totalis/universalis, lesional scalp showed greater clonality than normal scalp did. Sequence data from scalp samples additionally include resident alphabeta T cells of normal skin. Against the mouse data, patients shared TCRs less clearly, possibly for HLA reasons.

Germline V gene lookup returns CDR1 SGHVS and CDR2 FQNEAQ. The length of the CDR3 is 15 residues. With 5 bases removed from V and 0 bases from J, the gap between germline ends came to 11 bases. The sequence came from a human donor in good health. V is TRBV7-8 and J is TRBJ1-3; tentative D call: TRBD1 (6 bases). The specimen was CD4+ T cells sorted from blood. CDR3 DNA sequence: TGTGCCAGCAGCAGGTGGACAGCCTCTGGAAACACCATATATTTT. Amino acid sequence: CASSRWTASGNTIYF.